A single sample gave rise to the 30 T cell receptor beta chains below, sequenced in a study of early T cells in non-severe SARS-CoV-2 infection. TCRdb passed the 5' RACE reads through MiXCR, listing each CDR3 protein once. Of about 56,000 distinct CDR3 sequences in the sample, about 14% were seen once. The sample consisted of whole blood, taken at baseline. The source is an adult who was a healthcare worker with PCR-confirmed SARS-CoV-2 infection or an uninfected control (not recorded which).

This chain links TRBV3-1 with TRBJ1-5; the D is unclear. Germline-derived CDR1 and CDR2 are LGHDT and YNNKEL (reference sequence). The CDR3 runs to 13 residues. V dropped 0 bases and J dropped 4 bases, with 4 bases sitting between them. CDR3 coding DNA: TGTGCCAGCAGCCAAGATGTTAATCAGCCCCAGCATTTT. The encoded protein is CASSQDVNQPQHF.

This chain connects TRBV28 to TRBJ2-3; 13 bases map to TRBD2. CDR1 MDHEN and CDR2 SYDVKM come from the germline V gene. CDR3 length equals 18 residues. The V gene end was trimmed by 4 bases and the J gene end by 2 bases; junction bases not matched to a gene: 9. CDR3 loop: CASSSVGTSGTYTDTQYF. The CDR3 DNA reads TGTGCCAGCAGTTCTGTCGGGACTAGCGGGACATACACAGATACGCAGTATTTT.

This clonotype came up a few times. The chain joins TRBV18 to TRBJ2-7; no definite D call. Looked up from germline, CDR1 is KGHSH and CDR2 is LQKENI. V lost 4 bases to trimming and J lost 3 bases, with 10 bases between them. The CDR3 extends over 13 amino acids. As DNA, the CDR3 is TGTGCCAGCTCACTGGAGCTTGACTACGAGCAGTACTTC. Its translation: CASSLELDYEQYF.

The chain is built from TRBV18 and TRBJ1-5; the match to TRBD1 covers 7 bases. The CDR3 length is 16 residues. Germline assignment: CDR1 KGHSH and CDR2 LQKENI. Germline trimming cut 6 bases from V and 1 base from J; bases unmatched to any gene: 9. Here the CDR3 DNA reads TGTGCCAGCTCCCACGAAGGGGGCGCGAGCAATCAGCCCCAGCATTTT. This gives the protein CASSHEGGASNQPQHF.

This clonotype was found a few times. J is TRBJ1-3 and V is TRBV4-2; 8 bases map to TRBD1. This CDR3 contains 16 residues. The trim removed 4 bases at V and 0 bases at J, leaving 5 bases unmatched. The germline CDR1 and CDR2 sequences are LGHNA and YNFKEQ. The CDR3 spells CASSLGQGRSGNTIYF. The DNA of the CDR3 is TGTGCCAGCAGCCTTGGACAGGGTCGCTCTGGAAACACCATATATTTT.

This clonotype was seen a few times. V and J are TRBV3-1 and TRBJ2-7, with 8 bases lining up with TRBD2. Germline CDR1 is LGHDT and CDR2 is YNNKEL (reference sequence). After removal of 1 base from V and 2 bases from J, the junction contained 4 bases not matched to a gene. The CDR3 is 15 amino acids. Here the CDR3 reads CASSQGRGVAYEQYF. The CDR3 DNA follows: TGTGCCAGCAGCCAAGGGCGGGGGGTCGCCTACGAGCAGTACTTC.

V gene TRBV28 combines with J gene TRBJ2-5; D could derive from TRBD1 or TRBD2 (5 bases each). The V end was cut by 4 bases, the J end by 3 bases, with 15 bases between. Germline V gene data show CDR1 as MDHEN and CDR2 as SYDVKM. The CDR3 extends over 15 amino acids. In nucleotides, the CDR3 is TGTGCCAGCAGTTGGGTTGAGGGGTCCAAAGAGACCCAGTACTTC. It yields the protein CASSWVEGSKETQYF. The variable domain in full, completed from reference TRBV28 and TRBJ2-5, reads DVKVTQSSRYLVKRTGEKVFLECVQDMDHENMFWYRQDPGLGLRLIYFSYDVKMKEKGDIPEGYSVSREKKERFSLILESASTNQTSMYLCASSWVEGSKETQYFGPGTRLLVL.

This clonotype has ten or more counts. The chain has TRBV27 and TRBJ2-3; the D is unclear. This CDR3 is built from 15 residues. Germline V gives CDR1 MNHEY, CDR2 SMNVEV (reference sequence). The ends were cut back, 2 bases at V and 0 bases at J, with 9 bases in the middle. The CDR3 region has the DNA TGTGCCAGCAGTTTAACGGACCCTAGCACAGATACGCAGTATTTT. Its translation: CASSLTDPSTDTQYF.

This clonotype was seen only a few times. The chain combines TRBV20-1 with TRBJ1-2, with D possibly matching TRBD1 (5 bases). The germline V and J ends were trimmed by 0 bases and 8 bases, with 7 bases remaining between them. The CDR3 spans 11 residues. CDR1 is DFQATT, CDR2 SNEGSKA, per germline (reference sequence). The CDR3 DNA reads TGCAGTGCTAGAGAGGGGCACGGCTACACCTTC. This gives the protein CSAREGHGYTF.

The chain combines TRBV10-3 with TRBJ2-1; D gene uncertain. Germline V gives CDR1 ENHRY, CDR2 SYGVKD. CDR3 length: 12 amino acids. V was pared by 6 bases and J by 7 bases, with 10 bases between. The CDR3 DNA reads TGTGCCATCAGCGAGGTGGGGAATGAGCAGTTCTTC. Translation gives CAISEVGNEQFF.

V usage is TRBV12-3 or TRBV12-4 and J usage is TRBJ2-1, with 9 bases lining up with TRBD2. V shed 3 bases and J 6 bases; nucleotides not matched to a gene: 6. The CDR3 is 15 amino acids. The CDR3 loop is CASSFIAGGFNEQFF. In DNA, the CDR3 is TGTGCCAGCAGTTTTATCGCGGGAGGGTTCAATGAGCAGTTCTTC.

In its sample, this clonotype was seen a few times. V and J are TRBV20-1 and TRBJ2-2, with D possibly being TRBD2 (5 bases). The CDR3 extends over 15 amino acids. V was trimmed by 0 bases and J by 4 bases, leaving 12 bases between them. CDR1 and CDR2 from the germline V gene are DFQATT and SNEGSKA (reference sequence). The CDR3 DNA reads TGCAGTGCTAGAGAGGAAGCGAGGGTCACCGGGGAGCTGTTTTTT. Protein sequence: CSAREEARVTGELFF.

This clonotype was seen only a few times. V and J are TRBV6-2 or TRBV6-3 and TRBJ1-2; D not resolved. The germline CDR1 and CDR2 sequences are MNHEY and SVGEGT. The CDR3 is made up of 12 amino acids. V was cut by 8 bases and J by 3 bases, with 10 bases left in between. CDR3 nucleotide sequence: TGTGCCAGCTCGGGTCGACACTATGGCTACACCTTC. Translated, it gives CASSGRHYGYTF.

This clonotype turned up a few times. This sequence joins TRBV7-6 and TRBJ2-2; possible D gene TRBD2, 6 bases. This CDR3 region has 16 residues. Trimming stripped 3 bases from V and 6 bases from J, with 17 bases between. From germline, CDR1 is SGHVS and CDR2 FNYEAQ. CDR3 in DNA: TGTGCCAGCAGCTTGCGGAGGGTAGGGTACGCCGGGGAGCTGTTTTTT. This translates into CASSLRRVGYAGELFF.

This clonotype was found many times. The chain recombines TRBV6-1 with TRBJ1-1; D gene uncertain. The CDR3 runs to 11 residues. The ends were cut back, 2 bases at V and 7 bases at J, with 5 bases in the middle. Germline V CDR1 and CDR2: MNHNS, SASEGT. The CDR3 region has the DNA TGTGCCAGCAGTGAAACCTTTGAAGCTTTCTTT. Translated, it gives CASSETFEAFF.

For this clonotype: Lacking the conserved final phenylalanine or tryptophan, this CDR3 likely reflects a read error. V gene TRBV9 combines with J gene TRBJ2-7, with 8 bases fitting TRBD2. J lost 6 bases, V lost 2 bases, and 13 bases had no gene match. From germline, CDR1 is SGDLS and CDR2 YYNGEE. This CDR3 contains 16 residues. CDR3 bases: TGTGCCAGCAGCGTTGCTCCCGGGACTAGTGCTGGCGAGCAGTACTCC. The encoded protein is CASSVAPGTSAGEQYS.

There are many counts of this clonotype. The chain carries TRBV7-9 and TRBJ2-7; perhaps TRBD1 as D (5 bases). CDR1 and CDR2 (germline): SEHNR, FQNEAQ (reference sequence). This CDR3 spans 15 amino acids. V dropped 0 bases and J dropped 2 bases, with 11 bases sitting between them. The CDR3 nucleotides read TGTGCCAGCAGCTTAGCGACAGTACCCACCTACGAGCAGTACTTC. It encodes CASSLATVPTYEQYF. Filled out from reference TRBV7-9 and TRBJ2-7, the complete variable domain reads DTGVSQNPRHKITKRGQNVTFRCDPISEHNRLYWYRQTLGQGPEFLTYFQNEAQLEKSRLLSDRFSAERPKGSFSTLEIQRTEQGDSAMYLCASSLATVPTYEQYFGPGTRLTVT.

This clonotype occurred a few times. The chain has TRBV7-8 and TRBJ2-7; no clear D. V was pared by 6 bases and J by 3 bases, with 15 bases between. The germline CDR1 and CDR2 sequences are SGHVS and FQNEAQ. The CDR3 runs 14 residues. The CDR3, as DNA: TGTGCCAGCAGTGCTGGACCGATGAACTACGAGCAGTACTTC. It specifies CASSAGPMNYEQYF.

This clonotype came up a few times. The chain links TRBV6-2 or TRBV6-3 to TRBJ2-7; TRBD1 matches 8 bases. Germline loops: CDR1 MNHEY, CDR2 SVGEGT. V gave up 4 bases and J gave up 6 bases; unmatched junction bases: 8. The CDR3 length is 14 residues. The chain's CDR3 is CASSLFTGGIEQYF. For the CDR3, the DNA is TGTGCCAGCAGTTTGTTTACAGGGGGAATCGAGCAGTACTTC.

This clonotype was seen at least ten times. This chain connects TRBV3-1 to TRBJ1-1, with D hard to call. CDR3 length: 13 amino acids. Trimming took off 6 bases at V and 1 base at J, with 9 bases between the two ends. CDR1 LGHDT and CDR2 YNNKEL come from the germline V gene (reference sequence). CDR3 loop: CASSEQRNTEAFF. DNA for the CDR3: TGTGCCAGCAGTGAACAGCGGAACACTGAAGCTTTCTTT.

This clonotype has more than one count but fewer than ten. The V and J genes are TRBV5-1 and TRBJ2-3; 11 bases map to TRBD1. Germline V lookup: CDR1 SGHRS, CDR2 YFSETQ. Unmatched junction bases numbered 3, after V lost 4 bases and J lost 5 bases. CDR3 length equals 14 residues. For the CDR3, the DNA is TGCGCCAGCAGCGCAGGGACAGGGGGAGATACGCAGTATTTT. This translates into CASSAGTGGDTQYF.

This sequence joins TRBV9 and TRBJ2-7; 10 nucleotides line up with TRBD2. The junction had 7 bases not matched to a gene; V was cut back by 5 bases and J by 5 bases. The CDR3 loop spans 14 amino acids. The germline gives CDR1 SGDLS, CDR2 YYNGEE. This CDR3 is CASSDTSGADEQYF. The CDR3 DNA follows: TGTGCCAGCAGTGACACTAGCGGGGCGGACGAGCAGTACTTC. The full variable domain, completed using reference TRBV9 and TRBJ2-7, is DSGVTQTPKHLITATGQRVTLRCSPRSGDLSVYWYQQSLDQGLQFLIQYYNGEERAKGNILERFSAQQFPDLHSELNLSSLELGDSALYFCASSDTSGADEQYFGPGTRLTVT.

The chain combines TRBV27 with TRBJ2-5; TRBD2 agrees at 13 bases. V lost 5 bases and J lost 0; bases outside the gene matches: 6. This CDR3 has 17 amino acids. In germline, CDR1 is MNHEY, CDR2 SMNVEV (reference sequence). DNA for the CDR3: TGTGCCAGCAGTAAGGGACTAGCGGGGAGTTACCAAGAGACCCAGTACTTC. This gives the protein CASSKGLAGSYQETQYF.

In its sample, this clonotype was seen many times. V is TRBV4-1 and J is TRBJ2-7; TRBD2 is a possible D gene (5 bases). The germline V and J ends were trimmed by 4 bases and 5 bases, with 9 bases remaining between them. Per the germline V gene, CDR1 is MGHRA and CDR2 is YSYEKL. The CDR3 is 12 amino acids. In nucleotides, the CDR3 is TGCGCCAGCAGCCGTCCTAGCCACGAGCAGTACTTC. Translation gives CASSRPSHEQYF.

This clonotype was picked up a small number of times. The chain is built from TRBV14 and TRBJ2-1; D is perhaps TRBD2 (5 bases). The CDR3 is 12 amino acids. The germline gives CDR1 SGHDN, CDR2 FVKESK. V shed 4 bases and J shed 9 bases, with 10 bases lying between them. The DNA of the CDR3 is TGTGCCAGCAGCCGGACCGCGGGTGAGCAGTTCTTC. This translates into CASSRTAGEQFF.

This clonotype was seen only a few times. The chain couples TRBV7-2 to TRBJ2-2; the match to TRBD1 covers 7 bases. Trimming removed 2 bases from V and 3 bases from J; junction bases left unmatched: 3. Germline assignment: CDR1 SGHTA and CDR2 FQGNSA. The CDR3 covers 15 residues. The CDR3 here is CASSLNRGHTGELFF. CDR3 DNA: TGTGCCAGCAGCTTAAACAGGGGCCACACCGGGGAGCTGTTTTTT.

The chain uses TRBV27 and TRBJ2-7; TRBD1 or TRBD2 may be the D gene (6 bases each). Germline CDR1 and CDR2: MNHEY and SMNVEV (reference sequence). CDR3 size: 16 residues. V was shortened by 5 bases and J by 6 bases, with 23 bases between the two germline ends. CDR3 residues: CASSPTLGGIGSEQYF. The CDR3 nucleotides are TGTGCCAGCAGTCCCACCCTAGGGGGGATAGGTAGCGAGCAGTACTTC.

This rearrangement joins TRBV20-1 to TRBJ1-6; possible D gene TRBD1, 5 bases. The germline gives CDR1 DFQATT, CDR2 SNEGSKA (reference sequence). V dropped 3 bases and J dropped 6 bases, with 15 bases sitting between them. The CDR3 is made up of 15 amino acids. The CDR3 DNA sequence: TGCAGTGCTAGTGCGGGGGGAGTGCGTAATTCACCCCTCCACTTT. Amino acid sequence: CSASAGGVRNSPLHF.

This clonotype has a handful of counts. This sequence joins TRBV21-1 and TRBJ2-3. TRBV21-1 is a pseudogene locus. The CDR3 runs 16 residues. In DNA, the CDR3 is TGTGCCAGCAGCAAAGTGAGTGGAAAAAGCACAGATACGCAGTATTTT. This encodes CASSKVSGKSTDTQYF.

The sample holds a few counts of this clonotype. The chain carries TRBV29-1 and TRBJ2-3, with 11 bases aligning to TRBD2. This CDR3 spans 14 amino acids. The germline V gene encodes CDR1 SQVTM and CDR2 ANQGSEA. V gave up 7 bases and J gave up 1 base; unmatched junction bases: 4. Here the CDR3 DNA reads TGCAGCGCAGTGGGACTAGCGGGCACAGATACGCAGTATTTT. The encoded protein is CSAVGLAGTDTQYF.